This TCR beta chain is drawn from a study of graft-versus-host responses after intestinal transplantation. The data were produced by immunoSEQ multiplex PCR, yet TCRdb's version contains in-frame clones alone and is incomplete. The sample contains roughly 56,000 clones, 90% to 95% of which appear only once. The sequenced sample was PBMCs, obtained about 120 days after intestinal transplantation. The receptor's source is a human patient who received an intestinal transplant, so some T cells may come from the graft donor.

The CDR3 reads CASSQQPAEITYEQYF. In DNA, the CDR3 is TGTGCCAGCAGCCAGCAACCGGCAGAGATTACCTACGAGCAGTACTTC. The chain recombines TRBV4-2 with TRBJ2-7; D is ambiguous. The germline V gene encodes CDR1 LGHNA and CDR2 YNFKEQ. V lost 3 bases and J 2 bases, leaving 17 bases between the germline ends. This CDR3 spans 16 amino acids.